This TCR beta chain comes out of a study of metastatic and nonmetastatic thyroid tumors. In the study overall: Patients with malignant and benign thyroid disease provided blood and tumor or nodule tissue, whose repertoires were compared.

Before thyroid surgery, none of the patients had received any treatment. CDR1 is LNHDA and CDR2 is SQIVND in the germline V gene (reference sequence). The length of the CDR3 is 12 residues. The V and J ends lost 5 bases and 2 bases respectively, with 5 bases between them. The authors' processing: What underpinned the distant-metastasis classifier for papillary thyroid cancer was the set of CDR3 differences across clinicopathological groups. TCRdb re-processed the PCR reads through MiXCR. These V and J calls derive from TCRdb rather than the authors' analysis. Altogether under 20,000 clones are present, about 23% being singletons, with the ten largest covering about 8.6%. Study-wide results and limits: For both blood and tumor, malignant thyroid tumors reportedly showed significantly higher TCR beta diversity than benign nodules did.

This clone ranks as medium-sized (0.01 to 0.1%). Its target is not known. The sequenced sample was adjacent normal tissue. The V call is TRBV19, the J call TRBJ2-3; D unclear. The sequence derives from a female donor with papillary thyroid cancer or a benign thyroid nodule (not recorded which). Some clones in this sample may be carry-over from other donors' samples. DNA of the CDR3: TGTGCCAGTAGTCTTAACACAGATACGCAGTATTTT. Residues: CASSLNTDTQYF.